The rows below give T cell receptor beta chains drawn from one sample of a study of T cells expressing NK-cell markers. TCRdb reworked the 5' RACE reads into one entry per CDR3 protein, no DNA. The listing contains about half a million distinct CDR3 sequences. Sequencing was performed on blood T cells: a sorted CD56 or NKG2C T cell subset, CD4+ or CD8+ T cells, or bulk PBMC T cells (not recorded which). Receptors originate from a woman aged 45-65 years in good health. Both conserved end residues are part of each CDR3.

TRBJ1-1	TRBV12-5	CASGLVAGGEAFF
TRBJ2-3	TRBV2	CASSGVPADTQYF
TRBJ2-3	TRBV6-5	CASSYPAGGSTDTQYF
TRBJ2-7	TRBV29-1	CSVEEWTRDSSYEQYF
TRBJ1-1	TRBV6-5	CASTGGRGFTEAFF
TRBJ1-1	TRBV3-1	CASSQVTGWVNTEAFF
TRBJ2-3	TRBV12-3/TRBV12-4	CATGIVGTDTQYF
TRBJ2-2	TRBV6-1	CASSWGLTNTGELFF
TRBJ2-1	TRBV10-3	CAIRGGQEHNEQFF
TRBJ2-7	TRBV12-3/TRBV12-4	CASSPTHSYEQYF
TRBJ2-1	TRBV7-8	CASSSDLNNEQFF
TRBJ2-5	TRBV7-9	CASYRGLETQYF
TRBJ2-3	TRBV7-9	CASSLGDPGPTGDTQYF
TRBJ2-1	TRBV6-1	CASSRTSGNNEQFF